This paragraph covers one T cell receptor beta chain sequence. Its target is not known. This CDR3 is built from 18 residues. The trim removed 6 bases at V and 8 bases at J, leaving 22 bases unmatched. CDR1 and CDR2 (germline): DFQATT, SNEGSKA (reference sequence). The data derive from a study of CD8 T cells in Susac syndrome. With random hexamers, reverse transcription was performed on about 0.45 to 1 ug of RNA. TCRdb used MiXCR to reprocess the immunoSEQ multiplex PCR reads, holding one entry per CDR3 protein. The table has roughly 200,000 distinct CDR3 sequences, roughly 92% seen once. The study's findings and limits: As acknowledged by the study, its TCR sequencing and HLA analysis included a relatively small number of individuals.

This TCR derives from a human donor in good health. This chain uses TRBV20-1 with TRBJ2-1, with TRBD2 identical over 10 bases. Sample: CD4+ T cells from PBMCs. The CDR3 DNA reads as TGCAGTGCCAGTGTTCTAGCGGGGGCTCGATCGTTGGGGGATGAGCAGTTCTTC. Encoded protein: CSASVLAGARSLGDEQFF.